Presented here are 31 T cell receptor beta chains from one specimen sequenced in a study of shared clonotypes between healthy human individuals. Naive CD8 cells, CD45RO-negative and positively selected for CCR7, excluded terminally differentiated effector memory CD45RA+ cells. Assay used: immunoSEQ multiplex PCR; TCRdb lists only in-frame clones, some missing. The sample has under 2,000,000 clones, about 95% seen once; the top ten hold more than 0.9%. The sequencing input was naive CD8+ T cells sorted from blood. The receptors shown here come from a man between 18 and 29 years old in good health.

This clone has a single count. This chain connects TRBV29-1 to TRBJ2-5; D possibly corresponds to TRBD2 (5 bases). There are 13 residues in the CDR3. V was cut by 5 bases and J by 4 bases, with 14 bases left in between. Germline-derived CDR1 and CDR2 are SQVTM and ANQGSEA. CDR3 protein: CSVMGEVRETQYF. The CDR3 coding sequence is TGCAGCGTTATGGGAGAGGTTAGAGAGACCCAGTACTTC.

The CDR3 DNA reads TGTGCCAGCAGCGCGGGGACGGGAGAGACCCAGTACTTC. This codes for CASSAGTGETQYF. The chain couples TRBV7-3 to TRBJ2-5, with D perhaps matching TRBD2 (6 bases). The CDR3 loop spans 13 amino acids. Germline loops: CDR1 SGHTA, CDR2 FQGTGA. V was cut by 5 bases and J by 4 bases, with 11 bases left in between.

The genes are TRBV6-5 and TRBJ1-4, with D tentatively TRBD1 (5 bases). The CDR3 covers 12 residues. V was trimmed by 7 bases and J by 6 bases, leaving 9 bases between them. CDR1 and CDR2 from the germline V gene are MNHEY and SVGAGI. The CDR3 here is CASKGGDEKLFF. In DNA form, the CDR3 reads TGTGCCAGCAAGGGAGGGGATGAAAAACTGTTTTTT.

The chain employs TRBV10-1 and TRBJ2-3, with D perhaps being TRBD1 or TRBD2 (5 bases each). Trimming left V 5 bases short and J 2 bases short, with 14 bases between. CDR3 size: 15 residues. The V gene's germline CDR1 is WNHNN and CDR2 SYGVQD (reference sequence). DNA of the CDR3: TGCGCCAGCAGTCAGGGTAGCGCCGCCACAGATACGCAGTATTTT. Its translation: CASSQGSAATDTQYF.

V usage is TRBV6-5 and J usage is TRBJ1-1; no clear D. Germline CDR1 MNHEY, CDR2 SVGAGI. V shed 2 bases and J shed 1 base, with 8 bases lying between them. The CDR3 sequence is 14 residues long. CDR3 protein: CASSYHERNTEAFF. The CDR3 region has the DNA TGTGCCAGCAGTTACCACGAAAGGAACACTGAAGCTTTCTTT.

The rearrangement uses TRBV2 and TRBJ1-5; D might be TRBD1 (5 bases). Germline V CDR1 and CDR2: SNHLY, FYNNEI. The germline V and J ends were trimmed by 5 bases and 1 base, with 15 bases remaining between them. The CDR3 covers 16 residues. CDR3 region: CASSHPGTGSNQPQHF. The CDR3 nucleotides read TGTGCCAGCAGTCATCCAGGGACGGGGAGCAATCAGCCCCAGCATTTT.

The chain is built from TRBV19 and TRBJ1-2, with TRBD1 matching 12 bases. The ends lost 5 bases at V and 6 bases at J; junction bases unmatched: 7. Germline V gene data show CDR1 as LNHDA and CDR2 as SQIVND (reference sequence). The length of the CDR3 is 15 residues. For the CDR3, the DNA is TGTGCCAGTAGTTGGGGGACAGGGGGCGCCGATGGCTACACCTTC. It is translated as CASSWGTGGADGYTF.

J is TRBJ2-3 and V is TRBV6-6; D gene unclear. V lost 2 bases and J lost 7, with 10 bases in between. CDR1 is MNHNY and CDR2 is SVGAGI in the germline V gene (reference sequence). CDR3 length equals 13 residues. The CDR3 loop is CASSYEESYTQYF. The CDR3 DNA sequence: TGTGCCAGCAGTTACGAGGAGTCCTATACGCAGTATTTT.

About this clone: The same CDR3 arises from other DNA sequences in this sample as well. V is TRBV27 and J is TRBJ2-3, with D uncertain. Germline values: CDR1 MNHEY, CDR2 SMNVEV (reference sequence). The CDR3 is 13 amino acids. V was shortened by 5 bases and J by 5 bases, with 11 bases between the two germline ends. The CDR3 region is CASSLELGDTQYF. Written as DNA, the CDR3 is TGTGCCAGCAGTCTAGAACTGGGAGATACGCAGTATTTT.

The chain uses TRBV5-4 and TRBJ1-1; maybe TRBD1 (5 bases). The length of the CDR3 is 14 residues. Germline CDR1 SGHNT, CDR2 YYREEE (reference sequence). The ends were cut back, 0 bases at V and 10 bases at J, with 16 bases in the middle. CDR3 sequence: CASSLAGGSEGAFF. In DNA, the CDR3 is TGTGCCAGCAGCTTGGCGGGGGGGAGTGAGGGAGCTTTCTTT.

This clone was detected only once. The V gene is TRBV29-1, the J gene TRBJ2-3; no definite D call. CDR3 length: 13 residues. Trimming took 0 bases from V and 1 from J, leaving 5 bases between them. CDR1 SQVTM and CDR2 ANQGSEA come from the germline V gene. CDR3 in amino acids: CSVEDRGTDTQYF. The CDR3 nucleotides read TGCAGCGTTGAAGATAGGGGCACAGATACGCAGTATTTT.

The CDR3 loop is CASSSREFPTEAFF. DNA of the CDR3: TGTGCCAGTAGTAGCAGGGAGTTTCCCACTGAAGCTTTCTTT. This sequence joins TRBV19 and TRBJ1-1; maybe TRBD1 (5 bases). There are 14 residues in the CDR3. In germline, CDR1 is LNHDA, CDR2 SQIVND (reference sequence). The V and J ends lost 4 bases and 4 bases respectively, with 13 bases between them.

This clone was seen just once. The chain has TRBV2 and TRBJ2-3; 7 nucleotides match TRBD1. The CDR3 loop spans 16 amino acids. V shed 6 bases, J shed 6 bases, and the junction held 15 bases outside the gene matches. CDR1 and CDR2 from the germline V gene are SNHLY and FYNNEI. CDR3 amino acids: CASRGPRTEGADTQYF. The CDR3 coding sequence is TGTGCCAGCAGAGGACCTAGGACCGAGGGGGCCGATACGCAGTATTTT.

The chain joins TRBV30 to TRBJ1-4; the D is unclear. The CDR3 runs to 15 residues. Looked up from germline, CDR1 is GTSNPN and CDR2 is SVGIG (reference sequence). Trimming left V 1 base short and J 0 bases short, with 9 bases between. The DNA of the CDR3 is TGTGCCTGGAGTGCGGACCCTGCAACTAATGAAAAACTGTTTTTT. This sequence encodes CAWSADPATNEKLFF.

The chain links TRBV27 to TRBJ2-3, with D possibly TRBD2 on 6 matching bases. This CDR3 is 16 amino acids long. The germline V gene has CDR1 MNHEY and CDR2 SMNVEV (reference sequence). The germline V and J ends were trimmed by 6 bases and 1 base, with 17 bases remaining between them. The chain's CDR3 is CASSLLPTGGTDTQYF. The DNA of the CDR3 is TGTGCCAGCAGCCTCCTTCCCACGGGGGGCACAGATACGCAGTATTTT.

This clone showed up just once. The chain joins TRBV4-3 to TRBJ2-1; 8 positions match TRBD2. The length of the CDR3 is 15 residues. The trim removed 0 bases at V and 9 bases at J, leaving 7 bases unmatched. CDR1 is LGHNA, CDR2 YSLEER, per germline. The CDR3 is CASSQEGLGFGEQFF. The CDR3 DNA sequence: TGCGCCAGCAGCCAAGAGGGACTAGGATTTGGTGAGCAGTTCTTC.

This clone was counted a single time. The J gene is TRBJ1-1, the V gene TRBV27, with unresolved D. Trimming took off 2 bases at V and 4 bases at J, with 14 bases between the two ends. CDR1 and CDR2 (germline): MNHEY, SMNVEV (reference sequence). The CDR3 loop spans 15 amino acids. The CDR3 coding sequence is TGTGCCAGCAGTTTACTCGGGGTAAGAAGCACTGAAGCTTTCTTT. It translates to CASSLLGVRSTEAFF.

This chain links TRBV6-1 with TRBJ1-6; D unresolved. CDR1 and CDR2 from the germline V gene are MNHNS and SASEGT. CDR3 size: 20 residues. Trimming left V 0 bases short and J 6 bases short, with 24 bases between. The CDR3 sequence: CASSEALRIFFWVPNSPLHF. In nucleotides, the CDR3 is TGTGCCAGCAGTGAAGCGCTTCGGATATTCTTCTGGGTCCCTAATTCACCCCTCCACTTT.

The chain carries TRBV27 and TRBJ1-1, with D unclear. Germline CDR1 is MNHEY and CDR2 is SMNVEV (reference sequence). V lost 6 bases to trimming and J lost 0 bases, with 14 bases between them. CDR3 length: 15 amino acids. The CDR3 region is CASSRHMSVNTEAFF. The CDR3 DNA reads TGTGCCAGCAGCCGACACATGTCGGTGAACACTGAAGCTTTCTTT.

This clone showed up just once. This chain connects TRBV28 to TRBJ1-5, with D hard to call. CDR1 MDHEN and CDR2 SYDVKM come from the germline V gene. The CDR3 totals 15 residues. V was trimmed by 6 bases and J by 3 bases, leaving 15 bases between them. The CDR3 region has the DNA TGTGCCAGCAGACAACACCCAACTCTCAATCAGCCCCAGCATTTT. Its protein product is CASRQHPTLNQPQHF.

The DNA for the CDR3 is TGTGCCAGCAGCGCTTCGGGAGGGGCCGGGGAGCTGTTTTTT. Its protein is CASSASGGAGELFF. This rearrangement joins TRBV9 to TRBJ2-2; 8 nucleotides agree with TRBD2. The CDR3 extends over 14 amino acids. Per germline, CDR1 SGDLS and CDR2 YYNGEE. J was trimmed by 6 bases and V by 3 bases; bases with no gene match: 4.

The J gene is TRBJ1-4, the V gene TRBV11-2, with 7 bases fitting TRBD1. Germline CDR1 is SGHAT and CDR2 is FQNNGV. Losses at the gene ends were 5 bases for V and 0 bases for J; bases not matched to a gene: 9. The CDR3 is 17 amino acids. The CDR3 here is CASSPTGLPSTNEKLFF. The CDR3 DNA follows: TGTGCCAGCAGCCCGACAGGGTTACCCTCAACTAATGAAAAACTGTTTTTT.

The chain has TRBV5-6 and TRBJ1-1, with D uncertain. Trimming pared 0 bases from V and 0 bases from J, leaving 9 bases between. Per the germline V gene, CDR1 is SGHDT and CDR2 is YYEEEE. The CDR3 covers 15 residues. As DNA, the CDR3 is TGTGCCAGCAGCTTGGTAGAGGGATTGAACACTGAAGCTTTCTTT. The encoded protein is CASSLVEGLNTEAFF.

The V gene is TRBV7-8, the J gene TRBJ1-2; the D gene is possibly TRBD1 (6 bases). CDR3 length: 16 residues. CDR1 is SGHVS, CDR2 FQNEAQ, per germline. V was cut by 4 bases and J by 4 bases, with 19 bases left in between. This chain's CDR3 is CASSSTAGTSFYGYTF. CDR3 in DNA: TGTGCCAGCAGCTCCACCGCCGGGACATCTTTCTATGGCTACACCTTC.

V usage is TRBV19 and J usage is TRBJ2-3; tentative D call: TRBD2 (5 bases). Germline V lookup: CDR1 LNHDA, CDR2 SQIVND (reference sequence). CDR3 length: 15 amino acids. V was clipped by 5 bases and J by 6 bases, with 18 bases between them. The CDR3 DNA reads TGTGCCAGTAGTCCCATAGACTATTTTTCCGATACGCAGTATTTT. As protein: CASSPIDYFSDTQYF.

The V call is TRBV19, the J call TRBJ1-1; weak D call: TRBD1 (5 bases). The CDR3 contains 12 residues. CDR1 is LNHDA and CDR2 is SQIVND in the germline V gene (reference sequence). V lost 3 bases and J lost 6, with 8 bases in between. The CDR3 here is CASSMDNSEAFF. As DNA, the CDR3 is TGTGCCAGTAGTATGGACAATTCTGAAGCTTTCTTT.

The chain is built from TRBV4-3 and TRBJ1-3; 10 bases agree with TRBD1. The CDR3 has 21 residues. The germline V gene encodes CDR1 LGHNA and CDR2 YSLEER. J was trimmed by 5 bases and V by 3 bases; bases with no gene match: 22. This CDR3 is CASSQIQPGQGPRGERNTIYF. CDR3 bases: TGCGCCAGCAGCCAGATTCAACCGGGACAGGGGCCGCGGGGTGAAAGAAACACCATATATTTT.

This rearrangement joins TRBV6-4 to TRBJ1-2, with 7 bases identical to TRBD1. With 6 bases clipped from V and 5 bases from J, the junction kept 12 bases outside the gene matches. CDR1 and CDR2 from the germline V gene are MRHNA and SNTAGT. The CDR3 is 15 residues long. The CDR3 nucleotides read TGTGCCAGCAGGGATGACAGGGCACCGGGTTATGGCTACACCTTC. Translating gives CASRDDRAPGYGYTF.

The chain links TRBV2 to TRBJ1-3, with unresolved D. CDR1 is SNHLY and CDR2 is FYNNEI in the germline V gene. This CDR3 contains 15 residues. Trimming removed 5 bases at V and 0 bases at J, with 11 bases between. The CDR3 is CASSYSLSSGNTIYF. DNA for the CDR3: TGTGCCAGCAGTTACAGCCTTTCCTCTGGAAACACCATATATTTT.

As for this clone: Within the sample, other DNA sequences also encode this same CDR3. V gene TRBV27 combines with J gene TRBJ2-1; no definite D call. The germline gives CDR1 MNHEY, CDR2 SMNVEV (reference sequence). This CDR3 spans 14 amino acids. V lost 2 bases, J lost 2 bases, and 7 bases lay in between. This CDR3 is CASSLRSAYNEQFF. The DNA of the CDR3 is TGTGCCAGCAGTTTACGGTCCGCCTACAATGAGCAGTTCTTC.

The rearrangement uses TRBV6-4 and TRBJ1-6; TRBD1 might be the D (6 bases). CDR1 MRHNA and CDR2 SNTAGT come from the germline V gene. The CDR3 contains 14 residues. Trimming cost V 2 bases and J 10 bases, with 12 bases left between them. CDR3 region: CASSDLPTGSPLHF. As DNA, the CDR3 is TGTGCCAGCAGTGACCTTCCGACAGGATCACCCCTCCACTTT.